The 12 T cell receptor beta chains below come from one sample, sequenced in a study of shared clonotypes between healthy human individuals. TCRdb's table, derived via immunoSEQ multiplex PCR, lists solely in-frame clones and lacks some. This sample has a few hundred thousand clones, with over 70% found just once. Sequencing was carried out using memory CD4+ T cells sorted from blood. Stated subset: CD45RA-negative fraction. These receptors originate from a man aged 30 to 39 in good health.

This clone has just one count. V gene TRBV2 combines with J gene TRBJ2-1; 9 positions agree with TRBD2. J was trimmed by 7 bases and V by 7 bases; bases with no gene match: 8. CDR1 is SNHLY, CDR2 FYNNEI, per germline. CDR3 length equals 14 residues. As DNA, the CDR3 is TGTGCCAGCATCGGCGGGAGGGCCGCAAATGAGCAGTTCTTC. This encodes CASIGGRAANEQFF. Together with reference TRBV2 and TRBJ2-1, the CDR3 gives the full variable domain: EPEVTQTPSHQVTQMGQEVILRCVPISNHLYFYWYRQILGQKVEFLVSFYNNEISEKSEIFDDQFSVERPDGSNFTLKIRSTKLEDSAMYFCASIGGRAANEQFFGPGTRLTVL.

The rearrangement joins TRBV29-1 to TRBJ2-2, with 8 bases that match TRBD1. J gave up 1 base and V 6 bases, and 4 bases lay outside the gene matches. Germline CDR1 reads SQVTM; CDR2 reads ANQGSEA. The CDR3 loop spans 14 amino acids. The CDR3 loop reads CSVLTGVNTGELFF. In DNA form, the CDR3 reads TGCAGCGTCTTGACAGGGGTGAACACCGGGGAGCTGTTTTTT.

V is TRBV28 and J is TRBJ1-3, with a possible D match to TRBD1 (5 bases). CDR1 and CDR2 (germline): MDHEN, SYDVKM. V was clipped by 8 bases and J by 2 bases, with 13 bases between them. The CDR3 is made up of 14 amino acids. Here the CDR3 reads CASEGQDAGNTIYF. The CDR3 bases are TGTGCCAGCGAGGGGCAGGACGCTGGAAACACCATATATTTT.

Only one count was recorded for this clone. The chain combines TRBV2 with TRBJ2-3, with 8 bases matching TRBD2. Trimming removed 8 bases from V and 4 bases from J; junction bases left unmatched: 8. Germline assignment: CDR1 SNHLY and CDR2 FYNNEI. There are 14 residues in the CDR3. In DNA, the CDR3 is TGTGCCAGCTCAACCGGGAGGGAGGCAGATACGCAGTATTTT. It translates to CASSTGREADTQYF.

In its sample, this clone was seen once. A single base separates this from a much larger clone, so it may be a read error. The chain is built from TRBV5-4 and TRBJ1-1; a weak D match, TRBD1 (6 bases). CDR1 is SGHNT, CDR2 YYREEE, per germline (reference sequence). This CDR3 has 16 amino acids. With 4 bases removed from V and 4 bases from J, the gap between germline ends came to 20 bases. DNA for the CDR3: TGTGCCAGCAGCCGGACCCAGAACAGGGAGGCCACTGAAGCTTTCTTT. Translation: CASSRTQNREATEAFF.

The chain combines TRBV7-9 with TRBJ2-7, with 8 bases matching TRBD2. Germline lookup yields CDR1 SEHNR and CDR2 FQNEAQ (reference sequence). V gave up 8 bases and J gave up 4 bases; unmatched junction bases: 10. This CDR3 has 14 amino acids. Written as DNA, the CDR3 is TGTGCCAGCTTAAACCGACGGGAGGGATACGAGCAGTACTTC. This gives the protein CASLNRREGYEQYF.

This chain uses TRBV5-5 with TRBJ2-1; D gene uncertain. Trimming removed 4 bases at V and 2 bases at J, with 13 bases between. The CDR3 is 15 amino acids. Germline CDR1 reads SGHKS; CDR2 reads YYEKEE (reference sequence). DNA of the CDR3: TGTGCCAGCAGCCCTAGGCCCACGGCCTACAATGAGCAGTTCTTC. This encodes CASSPRPTAYNEQFF.

To note about this clone: A read error may account for a junction end that differs from germline. The chain joins TRBV7-7 to TRBJ2-3, with D uncertain. The CDR3 has 13 amino acids. From germline, CDR1 is SSHAT and CDR2 FNYEAQ (reference sequence). The CDR3 sequence: CASSLGRADTQYF. In DNA form, the CDR3 reads TGTGCTAGCAGCCTAGGACGCGCAGATACGCAGTATTTT. Looking up the rest from reference TRBV7-7 and TRBJ2-3 gives the full variable domain: GAGVSQSPRYKVTKRGQDVTLRCDPISSHATLYWYQQALGQGPEFLTYFNYEAQPDKSGLPSDRFSAERPEGSISTLTIQRTEQRDSAMYRCASSLGRADTQYFGPGTRLTVL.

This sequence joins TRBV18 and TRBJ2-3; D ambiguous. The CDR3 sequence is 13 residues long. Trimming shortened V by 3 bases and J by 2 bases, and 6 bases separated the two germline ends. Germline CDR1 KGHSH, CDR2 LQKENI. The CDR3 nucleotides read TGTGCCAGCTCACCCGATAACACAGATACGCAGTATTTT. Residues: CASSPDNTDTQYF.

The J gene is TRBJ2-1, the V gene TRBV4-2, with 11 positions matching TRBD2. Germline V lookup: CDR1 LGHNA, CDR2 YNFKEQ. The CDR3 totals 17 residues. Trimming cost V 5 bases and J 3 bases; bases outside gene matches: 9. This CDR3 is CASSFTRSGRVYNEQFF. The CDR3 bases are TGTGCCAGCAGCTTCACCCGTAGCGGGAGGGTCTACAATGAGCAGTTCTTC.

The gene calls are TRBV4-3 and TRBJ2-1; 10 bases are a match to TRBD1. Germline V gene lookup returns CDR1 LGHNA and CDR2 YSLEER. This CDR3 is built from 16 residues. After removal of 3 bases from V and 2 bases from J, the junction contained 4 bases not matched to a gene. CDR3 nucleotides: TGCGCCAGCAGCCAGGCGACAGGGGGCACCTACAATGAGCAGTTCTTC. Translating gives CASSQATGGTYNEQFF.

The rearrangement joins TRBV25-1 to TRBJ1-3; no reliable D call. This CDR3 contains 14 residues. Germline CDR1 is MGHDK and CDR2 is SYGVNS. V was clipped by 3 bases and J by 0 bases, with 6 bases between them. CDR3 sequence: CASSEFGSGNTIYF. The CDR3 nucleotides are TGTGCCAGCAGTGAGTTTGGCTCTGGAAACACCATATATTTT.